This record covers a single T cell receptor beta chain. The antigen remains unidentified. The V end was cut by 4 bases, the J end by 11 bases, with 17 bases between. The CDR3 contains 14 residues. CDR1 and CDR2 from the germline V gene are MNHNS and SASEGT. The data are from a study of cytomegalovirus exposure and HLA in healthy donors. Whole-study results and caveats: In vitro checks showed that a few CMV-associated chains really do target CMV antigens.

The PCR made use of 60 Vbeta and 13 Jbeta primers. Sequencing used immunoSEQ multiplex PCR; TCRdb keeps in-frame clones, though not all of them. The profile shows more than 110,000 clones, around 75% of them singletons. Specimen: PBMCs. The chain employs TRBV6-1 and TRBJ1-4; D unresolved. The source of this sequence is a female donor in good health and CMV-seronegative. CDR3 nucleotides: TGTGCCAGCAGTGGCTCACATTTAATGGGCAAACTGTTTTTT. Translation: CASSGSHLMGKLFF.